Shown below are 16 T cell receptor beta chains from a single sample sequenced in a study of cytomegalovirus exposure and HLA in healthy donors (dated by TCRdb to 2015 to 2018). Preparation of the library involved the immunoSEQ multiplex PCR assay. For the multiplex PCR, a mixture combining 60 forward primers for TCR Vbeta segments and 13 reverse primers for TCR Jbeta segments was used. The immuneACCESS repertoire file appears here via TCRdb, limited to in-frame rearrangements. These files lack a portion of the clones; in checked studies, under half of the deficit traces to unresolved V genes, and the cause of the others is not known. In all, the sample holds approximately 160,000 clones, and more than 65% of those were seen once. Around 3% of the sample belongs to the ten largest clones. Material: PBMCs. All receptors come from a woman between 40 and 55 years old in good health and CMV-seropositive.

This sequence joins TRBV7-9 and TRBJ1-6, with D perhaps TRBD1 (6 bases). The CDR3 contains 15 residues. V was clipped by 2 bases and J by 5 bases, with 10 bases between them. From germline, CDR1 is SEHNR and CDR2 FQNEAQ (reference sequence). The CDR3 nucleotides are TGTGCCAGCAGCTTAACGGGGGGCAATAATTCACCCCTCCACTTT. This codes for CASSLTGGNNSPLHF.

This clone was observed a single time. V gene TRBV18 combines with J gene TRBJ2-3; TRBD2 agrees at 13 bases. The ends lost 4 bases at V and 5 bases at J; junction bases unmatched: 15. Germline loops: CDR1 KGHSH, CDR2 LQKENI. This CDR3 has 19 residues. The CDR3 loop is CASSRLGTTSGGAGDTQYF. For the CDR3, the DNA is TGTGCCAGCTCACGACTGGGGACTACTAGCGGGGGGGCCGGAGATACGCAGTATTTT.

This rearrangement joins TRBV6-5 to TRBJ2-7; 8 bases align to TRBD1. The CDR3 spans 15 residues. The germline V gene has CDR1 MNHEY and CDR2 SVGAGI. V lost 6 bases and J lost 2; bases outside the gene matches: 9. The CDR3 protein is CASRALGTGTYEQYF. The CDR3 DNA follows: TGTGCCAGCAGAGCCCTTGGGACAGGCACCTACGAGCAGTACTTC.

This clone was counted between two and nine times. The rearrangement links TRBV7-9 to TRBJ1-2, with D perhaps TRBD1 (6 bases). The CDR3 loop spans 13 amino acids. Germline V gives CDR1 SEHNR, CDR2 FQNEAQ (reference sequence). V shed 5 bases and J shed 4 bases, with 11 bases lying between them. The CDR3 here is CASSDETGYGYTF. CDR3 coding DNA: TGTGCCAGCAGCGACGAGACAGGCTATGGCTACACCTTC.

The chain combines TRBV9 with TRBJ1-6, with 9 bases lining up with TRBD1. CDR1 is SGDLS, CDR2 YYNGEE, per germline. The CDR3 sequence is 16 residues long. J lost 9 bases, V lost 0 bases, and 7 bases had no gene match. This CDR3 reads CASSVAPGTGSSPLHF. The CDR3 coding sequence is TGTGCCAGCAGCGTAGCCCCCGGGACAGGGAGTTCACCCCTCCACTTT.

The rearrangement links TRBV7-2 to TRBJ2-7; TRBD2 might be the D (6 bases). The CDR3 consists of 14 residues. V lost 1 base to trimming and J lost 4 bases, with 11 bases between them. Germline V gives CDR1 SGHTA, CDR2 FQGNSA. Here the CDR3 DNA reads TGTGCCAGCAGCTTAGGCGCGGGGTCTTACGAGCAGTACTTC. It specifies CASSLGAGSYEQYF.

J is TRBJ2-3 and V is TRBV19, with 10 bases aligning to TRBD2. The germline V gene encodes CDR1 LNHDA and CDR2 SQIVND (reference sequence). This CDR3 region has 15 residues. Trimming removed 6 bases from V and 2 bases from J; junction bases left unmatched: 5. The CDR3 spells CASSPGLADTDTQYF. Here the CDR3 DNA reads TGTGCCAGTAGCCCCGGACTAGCGGACACAGATACGCAGTATTTT.

The chain links TRBV25-1 to TRBJ2-1; 7 positions agree with TRBD1. Germline V gene lookup returns CDR1 MGHDK and CDR2 SYGVNS. This CDR3 spans 16 amino acids. The V and J ends lost 5 bases and 5 bases, in that order; junction bases with no gene match: 12. The CDR3 bases are TGTGCCAGCAGTACCTCCGGGACAGTCCATGACAATGAGCAGTTCTTC. It encodes CASSTSGTVHDNEQFF.

The chain has TRBV6-1 and TRBJ2-3; tentative D call: TRBD2 (7 bases). The V end was cut by 11 bases, the J end by 10 bases, with 16 bases between. Germline CDR1 MNHNS, CDR2 SASEGT. The CDR3 loop spans 11 amino acids. DNA for the CDR3: TGTGCCGGGTGGGGGGGCTGCGCGCAGTATTTT. It codes for CAGWGGCAQYF.

The rearrangement joins TRBV7-9 to TRBJ1-1; D is perhaps TRBD1 (5 bases). The V gene's germline CDR1 is SEHNR and CDR2 FQNEAQ (reference sequence). Trimming stripped 3 bases from V and 10 bases from J, with 9 bases between. The CDR3 loop spans 11 amino acids. As DNA, the CDR3 is TGTGCCAGCAGCTTTCAGGGATCAGCTTTCTTT. Translating it yields CASSFQGSAFF.

This chain links TRBV6-5 with TRBJ2-2, with a tentative D call TRBD2 (6 bases). Trimming shortened V by 2 bases and J by 7 bases, and 14 bases separated the two germline ends. Per germline, CDR1 MNHEY and CDR2 SVGAGI. The CDR3 extends over 15 amino acids. The CDR3 region has the DNA TGTGCCAGCAGTTACCAAGGGACTTCCTACGGGGAGCTGTTTTTT. It translates to CASSYQGTSYGELFF.

This clone was found a few times. V is TRBV28 and J is TRBJ2-7; D may be TRBD1 (6 bases). Germline V CDR1 and CDR2: MDHEN, SYDVKM. V lost 2 bases and J 0 bases, leaving 11 bases between the germline ends. The CDR3 is 15 residues long. The CDR3: CASSLAGDTSYEQYF. The DNA of the CDR3 is TGTGCCAGCAGTTTAGCCGGGGACACCTCCTACGAGCAGTACTTC.

The chain couples TRBV14 to TRBJ1-2; no firm D call. V lost 5 bases to trimming and J lost 10 bases, with 17 bases between them. Germline CDR1 SGHDN, CDR2 FVKESK. This CDR3 has 13 amino acids. The CDR3 reads CASSEVTRDDYTF. Here the CDR3 DNA reads TGTGCCAGCAGCGAAGTTACTCGGGATGACTACACCTTC.

The rearrangement uses TRBV11-2 and TRBJ2-1; 11 bases are shared with TRBD2. The CDR3 has 15 amino acids. The trim removed 6 bases at V and 5 bases at J, leaving 6 bases unmatched. CDR1 is SGHAT and CDR2 is FQNNGV in the germline V gene. The CDR3 protein is CASSASGRSHNEQFF. DNA of the CDR3: TGTGCCAGCAGTGCTAGCGGGAGGTCCCACAATGAGCAGTTCTTC.

The CDR3 sequence: CASSLSRRERQFF. CDR3 in DNA: TGTGCCAGCAGCCTCTCTCGGAGAGAGAGGCAGTTCTTC. The V gene is TRBV5-6, the J gene TRBJ2-1; D call uncertain. CDR1 and CDR2 (germline): SGHDT, YYEEEE. V lost 4 bases to trimming and J lost 12 bases, with 17 bases between them. The CDR3 has 13 residues. Full variable domain (missing parts from reference TRBV5-6 and TRBJ2-1): DAGVTQSPTHLIKTRGQQVTLRCSPKSGHDTVSWYQQALGQGPQFIFQYYEEEERQRGNFPDRFSGHQFPNYSSELNVNALLLGDSALYLCASSLSRRERQFFGPGTRLTVL.

V gene TRBV2 combines with J gene TRBJ2-3; a possible D gene is TRBD1 (5 bases). Trimming stripped 11 bases from V and 5 bases from J, with 20 bases between. The CDR3 spans 14 residues. Per germline, CDR1 SNHLY and CDR2 FYNNEI. CDR3 in amino acids: CASRQGRLGDTQYF. CDR3 DNA: TGTGCCTCCCGCCAGGGAAGATTAGGAGATACGCAGTATTTT.